Included here is one TCR beta chain sequence, with context. In the authors' workflow: Nucleated cell number was recorded as an estimate derived from reference gene primer amplification. Sequencing was performed with immunoSEQ multiplex PCR; in TCRdb, only in-frame clones are kept and a portion is missing. V and J calls and clone size are copied from that table; D and trimming were computed from the DNA. This table has 150,000 to 180,000 clones, roughly nine tenths appearing once. The data were taken from a study of blood T cell repertoires in COVID-19. Study at large: The study drew acute and convalescent COVID-19 samples from the United States, Italy and Spain. From T cells, B-cell-depleted T cells, or PBMCs came the material, which was cDNA or gDNA.

CDR3 length equals 15 residues. Germline V gene data show CDR1 as MNHEY and CDR2 as SVGAGI. V lost 7 bases, J lost 5 bases, and 8 bases stayed unmatched. This TCR came from a woman between 65 and 79 years old with acute or convalescent COVID-19. The specimen sequenced was peripheral blood. This sequence joins TRBV6-5 and TRBJ2-1, with 10 bases that match TRBD1. This CDR3 reads CASITGGTGDNEQFF. The CDR3 DNA sequence: TGTGCCAGCATCACAGGGGGGACAGGGGACAATGAGCAGTTCTTC.